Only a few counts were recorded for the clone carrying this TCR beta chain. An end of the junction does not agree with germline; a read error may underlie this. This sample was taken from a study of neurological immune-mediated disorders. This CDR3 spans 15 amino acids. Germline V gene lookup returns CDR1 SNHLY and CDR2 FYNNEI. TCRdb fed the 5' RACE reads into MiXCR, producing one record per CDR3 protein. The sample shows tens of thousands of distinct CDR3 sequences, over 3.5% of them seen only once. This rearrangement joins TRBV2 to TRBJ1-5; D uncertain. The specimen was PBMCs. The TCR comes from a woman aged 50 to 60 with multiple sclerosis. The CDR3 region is CASTRGLPSGQPQNF. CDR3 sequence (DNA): TGTGCCAGCACCCGAGGACTTCCCTCGGGTCAGCCCCAGAATTTT.